The rows below give T cell receptor beta chains drawn from one sample of a study of beta chain features in type 1 diabetes. Assay: immunoSEQ multiplex PCR; the TCRdb copy retains only in-frame clones and omits some. Here the sample spans around 260,000 clones, about a fifth being singletons. Sample: naive CD4+ T cells from blood. The receptor set was obtained from a woman aged 40 to 50 with type 1 diabetes. Each CDR3 is given with its conserved first and last residue. The order of the fields is clone size, J gene, D gene, V gene, CDR3 length, CDR3 DNA, CDR3 protein. A D gene is named only where the DNA matches it firmly. Rows give clone size only sometimes, using once, few, many, or a class for an expanded clone.

clone size: few; J gene: TRBJ1-2; D gene: NA; V gene: TRBV7-2; CDR3 length: 13; CDR3 DNA: TGTGCCAGCAGCTCTGAACAGGGTTATGGCTACACCTTC; CDR3 protein: CASSSEQGYGYTF
clone size: NA; J gene: TRBJ2-5; D gene: TRBD2; V gene: TRBV11-2; CDR3 length: 18; CDR3 DNA: TGTGCCAGCACCCGTGGATGGGGACTAGCGGGGGGGCAAGAGACCCAGTACTTC; CDR3 protein: CASTRGWGLAGGQETQYF
clone size: NA; J gene: TRBJ1-2; D gene: NA; V gene: TRBV30; CDR3 length: 16; CDR3 DNA: TGTGCCTGGAGCCGCGGGAGACTTCCCTATAACTATGGCTACACCTTC; CDR3 protein: CAWSRGRLPYNYGYTF
clone size: NA; J gene: TRBJ1-4; D gene: NA; V gene: TRBV25-1; CDR3 length: 14; CDR3 DNA: TGTGCCAGCAGGCAGCCGGGGGCTAATGAAAAACTGTTTTTT; CDR3 protein: CASRQPGANEKLFF
clone size: NA; J gene: TRBJ1-5; D gene: NA; V gene: TRBV7-2; CDR3 length: 14; CDR3 DNA: TGTGCCAGCAGCCCTTGGACAAGCAATCAGCCCCAGCATTTT; CDR3 protein: CASSPWTSNQPQHF
clone size: few; J gene: TRBJ1-3; D gene: NA; V gene: TRBV7-9; CDR3 length: 12; CDR3 DNA: TGTGCCAGCAGCTCCCTGGAGAACACCATATATTTT; CDR3 protein: CASSSLENTIYF
clone size: few; J gene: TRBJ2-5; D gene: NA; V gene: TRBV16; CDR3 length: 14; CDR3 DNA: TGTGCCAGCACCCAGGGGCAGTCTAGGAAGACCCAGTACTTC; CDR3 protein: CASTQGQSRKTQYF
clone size: NA; J gene: TRBJ2-5; D gene: NA; V gene: TRBV20-1; CDR3 length: 11; CDR3 DNA: TGCAGTGCCCGGGATCTAGAGACCCAGTACTTC; CDR3 protein: CSARDLETQYF
clone size: NA; J gene: TRBJ2-5; D gene: TRBD1; V gene: TRBV29-1; CDR3 length: 15; CDR3 DNA: TGCAGCGTCCCCCAGGACAGGGGGCTACAAGAGACCCAGTACTTC; CDR3 protein: CSVPQDRGLQETQYF
clone size: NA; J gene: TRBJ1-1; D gene: NA; V gene: TRBV7-9; CDR3 length: 13; CDR3 DNA: TGTGCCAGCAGTATGACAGCGAACACTGAAGCTTTCTTT; CDR3 protein: CASSMTANTEAFF
clone size: NA; J gene: TRBJ2-1; D gene: NA; V gene: TRBV5-6; CDR3 length: 11; CDR3 DNA: TGTGCCAGCAGCATAGTCAATGAGCAGTTCTTC; CDR3 protein: CASSIVNEQFF
clone size: NA; J gene: TRBJ2-1; D gene: TRBD2; V gene: TRBV4-3; CDR3 length: 16; CDR3 DNA: TGCGCCAGCAGCCAAGATCGGGGACTAGCGGGAGGTGAGCAGTTCTTC; CDR3 protein: CASSQDRGLAGGEQFF
clone size: NA; J gene: TRBJ1-1; D gene: NA; V gene: TRBV4-3; CDR3 length: 14; CDR3 DNA: TGCGCCAGCAGCCTCCCGGGAAAGAACACTGAAGCTTTCTTT; CDR3 protein: CASSLPGKNTEAFF
clone size: few; J gene: TRBJ2-1; D gene: NA; V gene: TRBV5-1; CDR3 length: 13; CDR3 DNA: TGCGCCAGCAGCTTGGGCCCAGCGGAAGAGCAGTTCTTC; CDR3 protein: CASSLGPAEEQFF
clone size: NA; J gene: TRBJ2-1; D gene: TRBD2; V gene: TRBV7-9; CDR3 length: 13; CDR3 DNA: TGTGCCAGCACCTCTCGCGGGAGCGATGAGCAGTTCTTC; CDR3 protein: CASTSRGSDEQFF
clone size: NA; J gene: TRBJ2-7; D gene: TRBD1; V gene: TRBV5-1; CDR3 length: 14; CDR3 DNA: TGCGCCAGCAGCGGGACAGGGAGCAGCATCGAGCAGTACTTC; CDR3 protein: CASSGTGSSIEQYF
clone size: few; J gene: TRBJ2-7; D gene: NA; V gene: TRBV30; CDR3 length: 12; CDR3 DNA: TGTGCCTGGAGGGACATCACTTCCGAGCAGTACTTC; CDR3 protein: CAWRDITSEQYF
clone size: NA; J gene: TRBJ1-4; D gene: NA; V gene: TRBV28; CDR3 length: 15; CDR3 DNA: TGTGCCAGCAGTTCTACAGGGAAAGCTAATGAAAAACTGTTTTTT; CDR3 protein: CASSSTGKANEKLFF
clone size: NA; J gene: TRBJ1-4; D gene: TRBD1; V gene: TRBV2; CDR3 length: 14; CDR3 DNA: TGTGCCAGCAGTGGAGACAGGGGAGGCGAAAAACTGTTTTTT; CDR3 protein: CASSGDRGGEKLFF
clone size: NA; J gene: TRBJ1-1; D gene: TRBD1; V gene: TRBV25-1; CDR3 length: 14; CDR3 DNA: TGTGCCAGCACCGGGACAGTCCAGAACACTGAAGCTTTCTTT; CDR3 protein: CASTGTVQNTEAFF
clone size: few; J gene: TRBJ2-7; D gene: TRBD2; V gene: TRBV7-2; CDR3 length: 13; CDR3 DNA: TGTGCCAGCAGCCGACTAGCCCCCTACGAGCAGTACTTC; CDR3 protein: CASSRLAPYEQYF
clone size: few; J gene: TRBJ2-1; D gene: NA; V gene: TRBV28; CDR3 length: 14; CDR3 DNA: TGTGCCAGCAGTTTTCAGGGACTTTTCAATGAGCAGTTCTTC; CDR3 protein: CASSFQGLFNEQFF
clone size: NA; J gene: TRBJ2-1; D gene: NA; V gene: TRBV29-1; CDR3 length: 14; CDR3 DNA: TGCAGCGCCCCTCCCGGGGGGACACACAATGAGCAGTTCTTC; CDR3 protein: CSAPPGGTHNEQFF
clone size: few; J gene: TRBJ2-5; D gene: TRBD2; V gene: TRBV7-9; CDR3 length: 14; CDR3 DNA: TGTGCCAGCAGCTTCTCCAGCGGGAGGGAGACCCAGTACTTC; CDR3 protein: CASSFSSGRETQYF
clone size: few; J gene: TRBJ1-2; D gene: NA; V gene: TRBV15; CDR3 length: 12; CDR3 DNA: TGTGCCACCAGCAGAGGGTCGGATGGCTACACCTTC; CDR3 protein: CATSRGSDGYTF
clone size: few; J gene: TRBJ2-7; D gene: NA; V gene: TRBV27; CDR3 length: 14; CDR3 DNA: TGTGCCAGCAGTTTACGGCAGGGGACCTACGAGCAGTACTTC; CDR3 protein: CASSLRQGTYEQYF
clone size: few; J gene: TRBJ1-4; D gene: TRBD1; V gene: TRBV18; CDR3 length: 14; CDR3 DNA: TGTGCCAGCTCTCCCGGACAGGGAAAGACGGAACTGTTTTTT; CDR3 protein: CASSPGQGKTELFF
clone size: NA; J gene: TRBJ2-4; D gene: TRBD2; V gene: TRBV7-3; CDR3 length: 12; CDR3 DNA: TGTGCCAGCAGCTCCGGGGGGAACATTCAGTACTTC; CDR3 protein: CASSSGGNIQYF
clone size: NA; J gene: TRBJ2-1; D gene: TRBD2; V gene: TRBV30; CDR3 length: 14; CDR3 DNA: TGTGCCTGGAGGGGACTAGTCTCCTACAATGAGCAGTTCTTC; CDR3 protein: CAWRGLVSYNEQFF
clone size: NA; J gene: TRBJ2-7; D gene: NA; V gene: TRBV20-1; CDR3 length: 10; CDR3 DNA: TGCAGTGCTCTCTCCTACGAGCAGTACTTC; CDR3 protein: CSALSYEQYF
clone size: NA; J gene: TRBJ2-3; D gene: NA; V gene: TRBV11-2; CDR3 length: 14; CDR3 DNA: TGTGCCAGCAGCTTTCTAGCGCGCCCAGATACGCAGTATTTT; CDR3 protein: CASSFLARPDTQYF
clone size: NA; J gene: TRBJ1-1; D gene: TRBD1; V gene: TRBV9; CDR3 length: 16; CDR3 DNA: TGTGCCAGCAGCGTGGGACAGGGGGCAACGAACACTGAAGCTTTCTTT; CDR3 protein: CASSVGQGATNTEAFF
clone size: NA; J gene: TRBJ1-5; D gene: NA; V gene: TRBV28; CDR3 length: 14; CDR3 DNA: TGTGCCAGCAGTTGGGCCTCCTTGGGTCAGCCCCAGCATTTT; CDR3 protein: CASSWASLGQPQHF
clone size: few; J gene: TRBJ1-2; D gene: NA; V gene: TRBV9; CDR3 length: 13; CDR3 DNA: TGTGCCAGCAGCGTCGACAGAAACTATGGCTACACCTTC; CDR3 protein: CASSVDRNYGYTF
clone size: few; J gene: TRBJ2-1; D gene: NA; V gene: TRBV5-6; CDR3 length: 12; CDR3 DNA: TGTGCCAGCAGCTCTTATTACAATGAGCAGTTCTTC; CDR3 protein: CASSSYYNEQFF
clone size: few; J gene: TRBJ2-5; D gene: NA; V gene: TRBV30; CDR3 length: 12; CDR3 DNA: TGTGCCTGGAGTACAAGGGGCGAGACCCAGTACTTC; CDR3 protein: CAWSTRGETQYF
clone size: few; J gene: TRBJ2-1; D gene: TRBD2; V gene: TRBV30; CDR3 length: 17; CDR3 DNA: TGTGCCTGGAGTGCACTAGCGGGAGGCCGAGATTTGAATGAGCAGTTCTTC; CDR3 protein: CAWSALAGGRDLNEQFF
clone size: few; J gene: TRBJ2-7; D gene: NA; V gene: TRBV28; CDR3 length: 12; CDR3 DNA: TGTGCTGCCAGACGGACACTTGGCGAGCAGTACTTC; CDR3 protein: CAARRTLGEQYF
clone size: NA; J gene: TRBJ2-7; D gene: TRBD2; V gene: TRBV9; CDR3 length: 16; CDR3 DNA: TGTGCCAGCAGCGAGGGACTAGCGGGAGGGATACACGAGCAGTACTTC; CDR3 protein: CASSEGLAGGIHEQYF
clone size: NA; J gene: TRBJ1-1; D gene: TRBD1; V gene: TRBV28; CDR3 length: 14; CDR3 DNA: TGTGCCAGCAGTTTTGAGACAGGGGTGACTGAAGCTTTCTTT; CDR3 protein: CASSFETGVTEAFF